The rows below give T cell receptor beta chains drawn from one sample of a study of shared clonotypes between healthy human individuals. The data were produced by immunoSEQ multiplex PCR, yet TCRdb's version contains in-frame clones alone and is incomplete. The profile shows some 1,100,000 clones, about 80% of them singletons. Material: memory CD4+ T cells from PBMCs. Source of these receptors: a man between 18 and 29 years old in good health. Some clones in this sample may be carry-over from other donors' samples. The CDR3 runs from the conserved cysteine through the conserved F or W. Fields, in order: V gene, CDR3 length, clone size, D gene, J gene, CDR3 DNA, CDR3 protein. D genes are given only for firm matches. Size is stated for part of the rows, as once, few or many counts, or as a class when the clone is expanded.

V: TRBV11-2; length: 13; size: few; D: NA; J: TRBJ2-2; DNA: TGTGCCAGCAGCCCCACAACTCCCGGGGAGCTGTTTTTT; CDR3: CASSPTTPGELFF
V: TRBV19; length: 14; size: NA; D: TRBD2; J: TRBJ2-3; DNA: TGTGCCAGTAGTGCTAGCGGGAGATGGGATACGCAGTATTTT; CDR3: CASSASGRWDTQYF
V: TRBV2; length: 15; size: NA; D: NA; J: TRBJ2-3; DNA: TGTGCCAGCAGCTTACAGGGAAAGGGGGCAGATACGCAGTATTTT; CDR3: CASSLQGKGADTQYF
V: TRBV7-9; length: 15; size: NA; D: NA; J: TRBJ2-3; DNA: TGTGCCAGCAGCTACGGGGTAGGGATCGACTATACGCAGTATTTT; CDR3: CASSYGVGIDYTQYF
V: TRBV9; length: 14; size: NA; D: NA; J: TRBJ1-2; DNA: TGTGCCAGCAGCGTCCAGGCTAGTAACTATGGCTACACCTTC; CDR3: CASSVQASNYGYTF
V: TRBV28; length: 14; size: NA; D: NA; J: TRBJ1-5; DNA: TGTGCCAGCAGTACCGGGACCGCGTTACGGCCCCAGCATTTT; CDR3: CASSTGTALRPQHF
V: TRBV5-4; length: 14; size: NA; D: NA; J: TRBJ2-7; DNA: TGTGCCAGCAGCCGGGACTTCAGCTCCTACGAGCAGTACTTC; CDR3: CASSRDFSSYEQYF
V: TRBV6-1; length: 14; size: NA; D: TRBD2; J: TRBJ2-7; DNA: TGTGCCAGCCGACTAGCGGGCCCCTCCTACGAGCAGTACTTC; CDR3: CASRLAGPSYEQYF
V: TRBV20-1; length: 11; size: NA; D: NA; J: TRBJ1-1; DNA: TGCAGTGCCTCCCTGGGTGGCAGGGCCTCTTTT; CDR3: CSASLGGRASF
V: TRBV7-2; length: 15; size: NA; D: NA; J: TRBJ2-5; DNA: TGTGCCAGCAGCTTATCTCCCCGTCGTACGGAGACCCAGTACTTC; CDR3: CASSLSPRRTETQYF
V: TRBV7-3; length: 15; size: once; D: NA; J: TRBJ2-2; DNA: TGTGCCAGCAGCTTAAATCGGGTCAACACCGGGGAGCTGTTTTTT; CDR3: CASSLNRVNTGELFF
V: TRBV5-6; length: 15; size: NA; D: NA; J: TRBJ2-1; DNA: TGTGCCAGCAGCTTGGGTGGCTATACGGACCCTGAGCAGTTCTTC; CDR3: CASSLGGYTDPEQFF
V: TRBV27; length: 15; size: NA; D: NA; J: TRBJ2-1; DNA: TGTGCCAGCAGTTTGGCACCAAGCTCCTACAATGAGCAGTTCTTC; CDR3: CASSLAPSSYNEQFF
V: TRBV28; length: 14; size: few; D: TRBD1; J: TRBJ1-2; DNA: TGTGCCAGCAGTCCGACAGGGCCTAACTATGGCTACACCTTC; CDR3: CASSPTGPNYGYTF
V: TRBV11-2; length: 13; size: once; D: NA; J: TRBJ2-7; DNA: TGTGCCAGCAAGGACCTGGGGTCCTACGAGCAGTACTTC; CDR3: CASKDLGSYEQYF